This TCR beta chain was identified in a study of T cells in Graves' hyperthyroidism and ophthalmopathy. Participants, patients aged 18 to 65, had newly diagnosed hyperthyroidism with a duration under 2 months. Diagnoses were made from clinical symptoms, serum measures (thyroxine and TRAb), thyroid ultrasound and orbital computed tomography. The investigators amplified TCR beta CDR3 regions from RNA transcripts. HTBI primers were used for first-round RT-PCR of the TCR CDR3. From the multiplex PCR reads, TCRdb called clonotypes with MiXCR, one entry per CDR3 protein. Of about 550,000 distinct CDR3 sequences listed, about a fifth were seen once; the top ten hold more than 20%. A few counts support this clonotype. Antigen unknown. Germline V gene data show CDR1 as SGHAT and CDR2 as FQNNGV. The ends were cut back, 5 bases at V and 5 bases at J, with 24 bases in the middle. The CDR3 runs 17 residues. General observations from the study: Blood also showed most of the thyroid clonotypes that were expanded above 0.001.

Specimen: blood. The clonotype was recovered from a man younger than 30 with Graves' hyperthyroidism. The V gene is TRBV11-2, the J gene TRBJ1-1, with D perhaps matching TRBD1 (5 bases). The CDR3 nucleotides read TGTGCCAGCAGCCAATTTCGGGGGGTCAAGGGAGTAACTGAAGCTTTCTTT. It codes for CASSQFRGVKGVTEAFF.